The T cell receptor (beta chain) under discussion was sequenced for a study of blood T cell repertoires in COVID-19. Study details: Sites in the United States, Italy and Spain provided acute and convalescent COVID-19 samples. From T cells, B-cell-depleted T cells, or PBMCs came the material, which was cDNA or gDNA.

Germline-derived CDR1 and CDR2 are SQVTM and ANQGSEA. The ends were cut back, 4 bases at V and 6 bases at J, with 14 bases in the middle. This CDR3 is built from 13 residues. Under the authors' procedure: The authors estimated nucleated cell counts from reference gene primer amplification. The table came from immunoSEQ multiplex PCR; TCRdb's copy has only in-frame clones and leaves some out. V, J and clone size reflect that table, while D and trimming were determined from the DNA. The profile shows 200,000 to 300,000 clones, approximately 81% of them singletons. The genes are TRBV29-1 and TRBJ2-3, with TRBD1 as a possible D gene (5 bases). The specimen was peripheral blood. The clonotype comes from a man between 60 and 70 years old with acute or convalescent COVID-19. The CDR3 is CSVARTPGDTQYF. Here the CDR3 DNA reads TGCAGCGTTGCCCGAACTCCAGGGGATACGCAGTATTTT.